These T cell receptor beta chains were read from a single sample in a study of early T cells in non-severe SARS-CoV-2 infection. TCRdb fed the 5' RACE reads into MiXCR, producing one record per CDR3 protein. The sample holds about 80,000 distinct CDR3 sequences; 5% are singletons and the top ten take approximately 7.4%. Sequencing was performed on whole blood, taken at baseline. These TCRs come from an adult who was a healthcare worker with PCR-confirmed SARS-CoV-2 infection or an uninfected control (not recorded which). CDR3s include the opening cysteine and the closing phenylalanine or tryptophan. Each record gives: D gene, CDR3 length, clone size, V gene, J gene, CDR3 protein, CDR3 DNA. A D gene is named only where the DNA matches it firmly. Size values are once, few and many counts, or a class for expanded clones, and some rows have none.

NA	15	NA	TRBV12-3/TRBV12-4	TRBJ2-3	CASSPGSLYTDTQYF	TGTGCCAGCAGTCCCGGGTCTCTCTACACAGATACGCAGTATTTT
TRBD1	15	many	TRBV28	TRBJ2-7	CASSLIGTASYEQYF	TGTGCCAGCAGTTTAATTGGGACAGCCTCCTACGAGCAGTACTTC
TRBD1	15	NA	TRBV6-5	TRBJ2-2	CASSYRDRNTGELFF	TGTGCCAGCAGTTACCGGGACAGGAACACCGGGGAGCTGTTTTTT
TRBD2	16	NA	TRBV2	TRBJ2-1	CASRYSSGPSYNEQFF	TGTGCCAGCAGGTACTCTAGCGGTCCCTCCTACAATGAGCAGTTCTTC
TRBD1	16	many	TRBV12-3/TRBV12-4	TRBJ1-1	CASRAGSTGVNTEAFF	TGTGCCAGCAGGGCTGGATCCACAGGGGTGAACACTGAAGCTTTCTTT
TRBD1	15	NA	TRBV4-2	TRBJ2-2	CASTQGTGGFGELFF	TGTGCCAGCACCCAGGGTACAGGGGGCTTCGGGGAGCTGTTTTTT
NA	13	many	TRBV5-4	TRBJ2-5	CASTFDLGETQYF	TGTGCCAGCACCTTCGACTTAGGGGAGACCCAGTACTTC
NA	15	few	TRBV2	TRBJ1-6	CASRTESSYNSPLHF	TGTGCCAGCAGGACGGAGAGCTCCTATAATTCACCCCTCCACTTT
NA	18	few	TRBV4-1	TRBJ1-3	CASSQDHGYRVSGNTIYF	TGCGCCAGCAGCCAAGATCACGGGTACAGGGTCTCTGGAAACACCATATATTTT
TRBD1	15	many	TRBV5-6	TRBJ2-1	CASSWDSQRYNEQFF	TGTGCCAGCAGCTGGGACAGCCAAAGATACAATGAGCAGTTCTTC
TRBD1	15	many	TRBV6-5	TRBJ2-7	CASSYRDRGSYEQYF	TGTGCCAGCAGTTACAGGGACAGGGGTTCCTACGAGCAGTACTTC
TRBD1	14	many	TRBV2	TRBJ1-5	CASSEAQGIQPQHF	TGTGCCAGCAGTGAAGCACAGGGGATTCAGCCCCAGCATTTT
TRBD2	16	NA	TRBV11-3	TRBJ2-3	CASSPGLAGDTDTQYF	TGTGCCAGCAGCCCGGGACTAGCGGGAGACACAGATACGCAGTATTTT
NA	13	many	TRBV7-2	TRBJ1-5	CASSTGPREPQHF	TGTGCCAGCAGCACAGGGCCAAGGGAGCCCCAGCATTTT
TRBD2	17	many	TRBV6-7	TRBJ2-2	CASSILAGVRSTGELFF	TGTGCCAGCAGCATACTAGCGGGAGTTCGTAGCACCGGGGAGCTGTTTTTT
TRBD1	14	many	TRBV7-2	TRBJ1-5	CASRRTGGNQPQHF	TGTGCCAGCAGACGGACAGGGGGCAATCAGCCCCAGCATTTT
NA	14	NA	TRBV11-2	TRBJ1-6	CASSVQVVNSPLHF	TGTGCCAGCAGCGTACAGGTCGTCAATTCACCCCTCCACTTT
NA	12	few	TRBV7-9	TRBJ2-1	CASSLVLSEQFF	TGTGCCAGCAGCTTAGTGTTGAGTGAGCAGTTCTTC
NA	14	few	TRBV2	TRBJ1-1	CASRVDMGATEAFF	TGTGCCAGCAGAGTGGACATGGGGGCCACTGAAGCTTTCTTT
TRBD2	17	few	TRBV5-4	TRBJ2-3	CASSLAGGAGGQDTQYF	TGTGCCAGCAGCTTGGCCGGCGGGGCGGGAGGGCAAGATACGCAGTATTTT
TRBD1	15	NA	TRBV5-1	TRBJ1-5	CASRQGAESNQPQHF	TGCGCCAGCAGACAGGGGGCGGAAAGCAATCAGCCCCAGCATTTT
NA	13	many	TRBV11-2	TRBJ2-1	CASSHYDFNEQFF	TGTGCCAGCAGCCACTACGACTTCAATGAGCAGTTCTTC
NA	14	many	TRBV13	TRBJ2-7	CASSLSKSSYEQYF	TGTGCCAGCAGCCTTTCTAAGAGCTCCTACGAGCAGTACTTC
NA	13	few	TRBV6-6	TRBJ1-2	CASSYGPGHGYTF	TGTGCCAGCAGTTACGGGCCGGGCCATGGCTACACCTTC
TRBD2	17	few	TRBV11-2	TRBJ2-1	CASSRLGGAPSYNEQFF	TGTGCCAGCAGCCGTCTGGGAGGGGCGCCATCCTACAATGAGCAGTTCTTC
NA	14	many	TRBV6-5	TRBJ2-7	CASSDQAGAYEQYF	TGTGCCAGCAGTGACCAAGCCGGCGCCTACGAGCAGTACTTC
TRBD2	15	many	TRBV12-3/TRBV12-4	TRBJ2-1	CASSPLAGVYNEQFF	TGTGCCAGCAGCCCCCTGGCGGGAGTCTACAATGAGCAGTTCTTC
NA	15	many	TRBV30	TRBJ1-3	CAWSVHPGSGNTIYF	TGTGCCTGGAGTGTACACCCAGGGTCAGGAAACACCATATATTTT
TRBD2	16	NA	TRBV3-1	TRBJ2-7	CASSQGLAGGPYEQYF	TGTGCCAGCAGCCAAGGTCTAGCGGGAGGGCCTTACGAGCAGTACTTC
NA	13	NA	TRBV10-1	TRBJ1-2	CASSEQGSYGYTF	TGCGCCAGCAGTGAGCAGGGATCCTACGGCTACACCTTC
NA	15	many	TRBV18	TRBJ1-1	CASSPITPLNTEAFF	TGTGCCAGCTCACCCATAACCCCTTTGAACACTGAAGCTTTCTTT
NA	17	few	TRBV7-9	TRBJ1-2	CASSPDGSPALARGYTF	TGTGCCAGCAGCCCAGACGGGTCGCCCGCTCTCGCGAGGGGCTACACCTTC
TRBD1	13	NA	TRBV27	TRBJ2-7	CAGSIGTAYEQYF	TGTGCCGGCAGTATCGGGACAGCCTACGAGCAGTACTTC
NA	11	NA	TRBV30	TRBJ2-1	CAWSPDNEQFF	TGTGCCTGGAGTCCTGACAATGAGCAGTTCTTC
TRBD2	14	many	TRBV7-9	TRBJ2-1	CATTAGGPSDEQFF	TGTGCCACCACGGCGGGAGGGCCCTCGGATGAGCAGTTCTTC
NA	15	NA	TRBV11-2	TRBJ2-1	CASSLGIRKYNEQFF	TGTGCCAGCAGCTTAGGAATTAGGAAATACAATGAGCAGTTCTTC
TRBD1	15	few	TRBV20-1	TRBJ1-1	CSARRQGQSNTEAFF	TGCAGTGCCCGAAGACAGGGACAGTCGAACACTGAAGCTTTCTTT
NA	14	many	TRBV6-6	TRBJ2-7	CASSYRAASYEQYF	TGTGCCAGCAGTTATCGGGCGGCTTCCTACGAGCAGTACTTC
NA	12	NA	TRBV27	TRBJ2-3	CASGSWTDTQYF	TGTGCCAGCGGTTCATGGACAGATACGCAGTATTTT
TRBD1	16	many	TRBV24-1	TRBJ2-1	CATSDSGTGVDDEQFF	TGTGCCACCAGTGATTCCGGTACAGGGGTAGACGATGAGCAGTTCTTC